One and the same sample provided the 18 T cell receptor beta chains below, sequenced in a study of tumor and adjacent non-tumor tissue in lung cancer. This sample's RNA came from whole unsorted tissue. Three rounds of nested PCR, following a modified ARM-PCR protocol, produced the TCRbeta library. From the multiplex PCR reads, TCRdb called clonotypes with MiXCR, one entry per CDR3 protein. The data show roughly 140,000 distinct CDR3 sequences, around two thirds seen once. Sequencing was carried out using lung tumor tissue. The receptor source for this set is a man in his sixties with small cell lung cancer.

The chain is built from TRBV11-1 and TRBJ2-1; 8 bases fit TRBD2. J was trimmed by 7 bases and V by 7 bases; bases with no gene match: 15. The CDR3 has 16 residues. CDR1 and CDR2 from the germline V gene are SGHAT and FQDESV (reference sequence). DNA for the CDR3: TGTGCCAGCAACCGGGGATTAGCGGGGTGCAGGAATGAGCAGTTCTTC. It encodes CASNRGLAGCRNEQFF.

Notes on this clonotype: Compared with germline, one end of the junction differs, possibly owing to a read error. This chain uses TRBV6-5 with TRBJ1-5; a weak D match, TRBD1 (6 bases). The CDR3 totals 18 residues. Germline V gene sequence: CDR1 MNHEY, CDR2 SVGAGI. CDR3 sequence (DNA): TGTGCCAGCAGGAAATTAGGACCCAGGGGTCCGAGAAATCAGCTCCAGCATTTT. It is translated as CASRKLGPRGPRNQLQHF.

Concerning this clonotype itself: The conserved closing phenylalanine or tryptophan is absent in this CDR3, likely reflecting a read error. The limits of the CDR3 on the DNA are not certain, so only TCRdb's listed CDR3 is given. The gene calls are TRBV6-5 and TRBJ1-2; the tabulated D call, TRBD1, remains unverified against the DNA. Germline CDR1 and CDR2: MNHEY and SVGAGI. The CDR3 sequence runs 12 residues, both termini included. The CDR3 is CASSTGDYGYSL.

A remark on this clonotype: This is likely a read error, given that the CDR3 carries no conserved phenylalanine or tryptophan at its end. Because the CDR3's place on the DNA is in doubt, the DNA is left out and the CDR3 is given as listed by TCRdb. V is TRBV29-1 and J is TRBJ1-1; the D call TRBD1 from the table was never checked on the DNA. The germline V gene has CDR1 SQVTM and CDR2 ANQGSEA. Inclusive of both ends, the CDR3 amounts to 13 amino acids. The CDR3 reads CSVSVGKGSVCFL.

About this clonotype: At one end, the junction sequence differs from germline, possibly due to a read error. The V and J genes are TRBV20-1 and TRBJ1-6; tentatively, D is TRBD1 (5 bases). Germline V gene sequence: CDR1 DFQATT, CDR2 SNEGSKA (reference sequence). This CDR3 has 14 amino acids. In DNA form, the CDR3 reads TGCAGTGCCAGAGAGGGGACCCTAAATTCACCCCTCCACTTT. It translates to CSAREGTLNSPLHF.

Worth noting for this clonotype: This may arise from a read error, as a much more abundant clone is one base away. The chain links TRBV6-1 to TRBJ2-1; TRBD1 might be the D (5 bases). The CDR3 extends over 17 amino acids. From germline, CDR1 is MNHNS and CDR2 SASEGT. The V end lost 2 bases, the J end lost 8 bases, and 22 bases lay between the germline ends. CDR3 coding DNA: TGTGCCAGCAGTGAATCCCAGGGATATTCCTCCGGCTATGAGCAGTTCTTC. Its translation is CASSESQGYSSGYEQFF.

A remark on this clonotype: Germline and junction disagree at one end, which may indicate a read error. The chain has TRBV11-1 and TRBJ2-1; TRBD2 matches 9 bases. The CDR3 is 16 residues long. The germline gives CDR1 SGHAT, CDR2 FQDESV (reference sequence). This CDR3 is CASRSGLAYLYNKQFF. In DNA form, the CDR3 reads TGTGCCAGCAGATCTGGACTAGCGTATCTGTACAATAAGCAGTTCTTC.

The genes are TRBV20-1 and TRBJ2-2; 10 bases map to TRBD1. After removal of 4 bases from V and 9 bases from J, the junction contained 11 bases not matched to a gene. Germline CDR1 reads DFQATT; CDR2 reads SNEGSKA (reference sequence). The CDR3 sequence is 15 residues long. CDR3 in DNA: TGCAGTGCTACGCATTCCGGGACAGGGGTCAGGGAGCTGTTTTTT. Its protein is CSATHSGTGVRELFF.

In this sample, this clonotype turned up a few times. This chain uses TRBV4-1 with TRBJ2-2, with TRBD1 matching over 8 bases. J gave up 4 bases and V 4 bases, and 8 bases lay outside the gene matches. Germline CDR1 and CDR2: MGHRA and YSYEKL. This CDR3 spans 16 amino acids. The CDR3 sequence is CASSPLDRDGTGELFF. CDR3 DNA: TGCGCCAGCAGCCCCCTGGACAGGGACGGCACCGGGGAGCTGTTTTTT.

The chain employs TRBV11-1 and TRBJ2-1; TRBD2 might be the D (6 bases). Germline V gene lookup returns CDR1 SGHAT and CDR2 FQDESV (reference sequence). The CDR3 has 15 amino acids. Trimming cost V 6 bases and J 12 bases, with 24 bases left between them. CDR3 in amino acids: CASSLLANRYDGQFF. CDR3 nucleotides: TGTGCCAGCAGTTTGCTAGCGAATAGATACGATGGGCAGTTCTTC.

In the case of this clonotype: One base away lies a much larger clone, so this may be a sequencing read error. The conserved phenylalanine or tryptophan is not found at the CDR3 terminus, so this likely reflects a read error. The chain employs TRBV2 and TRBJ1-1, with D unresolved. CDR3 length: 14 amino acids. With 4 bases removed from V and 1 base from J, the gap between germline ends came to 10 bases. Germline V gene data show CDR1 as SNHLY and CDR2 as FYNNEI. This chain's CDR3 is CASSAHKENTEAFS. The CDR3 DNA is TGTGCCAGCAGTGCACATAAGGAGAACACTGAAGCTTTCTCT.

As regards this clonotype: The junction does not match germline at one end; this may be a read error. The rearrangement joins TRBV4-1 to TRBJ2-2; D perhaps matches TRBD2 (5 bases). Looked up from germline, CDR1 is MGHRA and CDR2 is YSYEKL. The CDR3 is 16 amino acids. The CDR3 reads CASSQVPDSNTGELLF. In nucleotides, the CDR3 is TGCGCCAGCAGCCAAGTCCCTGATTCAAACACCGGGGAGCTGTTATTT.

In its sample, this clonotype was seen many times. V is TRBV20-1 and J is TRBJ2-4; possible D gene TRBD1, 6 bases. The length of the CDR3 is 12 residues. V was pared by 6 bases and J by 8 bases, with 14 bases between. CDR1 and CDR2 from the germline V gene are DFQATT and SNEGSKA (reference sequence). Here the CDR3 reads CSARGRTDIQYF. CDR3 DNA: TGCAGTGCCCGCGGGCGGACAGACATTCAGTACTTC.

In this sample, this clonotype turned up a few times. The V and J genes are TRBV6-2 or TRBV6-3 and TRBJ1-1; no clear D gene. Germline V gene data show CDR1 as MNHEY and CDR2 as SVGEGT. The CDR3 spans 11 residues. V dropped 2 bases and J dropped 8 bases, with 6 bases sitting between them. The CDR3 nucleotides read TGTGCCAGCAGTTACCCAGAAGAAGCTTTCTTT. It encodes CASSYPEEAFF.

This clonotype was seen at least ten times. The J gene is TRBJ2-1, the V gene TRBV11-2; possibly TRBD1 for D (6 bases). The CDR3 loop spans 13 amino acids. Germline assignment: CDR1 SGHAT and CDR2 FQNNGV. V gave up 6 bases and J gave up 7 bases, with 13 bases separating them. The CDR3 coding sequence is TGTGCCAGCAGATTCACAGGGCAGAATGAGCAGTTCTTC. Amino acids: CASRFTGQNEQFF.

This rearrangement joins TRBV6-1 to TRBJ2-7, with 7 bases identical to TRBD2. The junction had 13 bases not matched to a gene; V was cut back by 10 bases and J by 4 bases. Germline V gene lookup returns CDR1 MNHNS and CDR2 SASEGT. The length of the CDR3 is 14 residues. CDR3 in amino acids: CANKRAGESYEQYV. CDR3 bases: TGTGCCAACAAAAGGGCGGGAGAATCGTACGAGCAGTACGTC.

V is TRBV4-2 and J is TRBJ2-1, with TRBD1 as a possible D gene (6 bases). V was pared by 4 bases and J by 8 bases, with 18 bases between. The CDR3 has 15 amino acids. In germline, CDR1 is LGHNA, CDR2 YNFKEQ. CDR3 in amino acids: CASSRGQGGHYEQFF. The CDR3 DNA reads as TGTGCCAGCAGCCGAGGACAAGGGGGACACTATGAGCAGTTCTTC.

This sequence joins TRBV5-4 and TRBJ2-3; 11 bases match TRBD2. The CDR3 extends over 15 amino acids. Losses at the gene ends were 1 base for V and 8 bases for J; bases not matched to a gene: 6. CDR1 is SGHNT, CDR2 YYREEE, per germline (reference sequence). In nucleotides, the CDR3 is TGTGCCAGCAGCTTGAGTAGCGGGAGGGCCGGTACGCAGTATTTT. Protein product: CASSLSSGRAGTQYF.